The T cell receptor beta chain under discussion was sequenced for a study of T-cell reconstitution after alpha-beta-depleted transplantation in children. General observations from the study: There were reportedly several hundred expanded graft clones from which alpha-beta T cells came about two months after transplant. Hyperexpanded clones declined; after one year, newly produced T cells mostly supplied diversity. Day-60 TCRbeta diversity that was high in some patients was derived from surviving recipient T cells and thymic progenitors.

This clonotype was observed a few times. Its target is not known. During its preparation, the TCRbeta library received unique molecular identifiers. TCRdb ran MiXCR on the PCR reads and lists one entry per CDR3 protein. The sample has almost 600,000 distinct CDR3 sequences; 25% to 30% are singletons. This CDR3 has 13 residues. V was shortened by 4 bases and J by 10 bases, with 14 bases between the two germline ends. Germline V gene lookup returns CDR1 SGHTA and CDR2 FQGNSA. This specimen was PBMCs, taken before TCRalphabeta/CD19-depleted stem cell transplant. The receptor's source is a boy under two years old with Wiskott-Aldrich syndrome, due to receive a stem cell transplant. This chain joins TRBV7-2 and TRBJ2-1; D remains unclear. The CDR3 spells CASSSLIGYEQFF. The CDR3 region has the DNA TGTGCCAGCAGCTCATTAATAGGTTACGAGCAGTTCTTC.